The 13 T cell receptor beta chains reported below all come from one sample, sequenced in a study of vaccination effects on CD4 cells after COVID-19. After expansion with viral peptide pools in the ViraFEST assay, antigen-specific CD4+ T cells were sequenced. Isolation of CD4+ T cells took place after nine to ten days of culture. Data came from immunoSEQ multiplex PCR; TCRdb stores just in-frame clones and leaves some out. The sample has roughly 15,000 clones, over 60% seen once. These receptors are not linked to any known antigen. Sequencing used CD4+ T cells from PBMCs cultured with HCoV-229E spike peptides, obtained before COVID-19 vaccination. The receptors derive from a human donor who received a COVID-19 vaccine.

CDR3 residues: CASSAQAGGQDTQYF. The CDR3 DNA reads TGTGCCAGCAGTGCCCAGGCGGGGGGACAAGATACGCAGTATTTT. The chain carries TRBV6-4 and TRBJ2-3, with TRBD2 matching over 8 bases. CDR1 is MRHNA, CDR2 SNTAGT, per germline. J gave up 5 bases and V 4 bases, and 8 bases lay outside the gene matches. The CDR3 totals 15 residues.

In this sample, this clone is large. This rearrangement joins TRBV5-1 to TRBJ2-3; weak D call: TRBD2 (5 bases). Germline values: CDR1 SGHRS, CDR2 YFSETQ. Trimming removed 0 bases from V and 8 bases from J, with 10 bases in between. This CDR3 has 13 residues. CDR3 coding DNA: TGCGCCAGCAGCTTGGAGGCGGGTCGTACGCAGTATTTT. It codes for CASSLEAGRTQYF.

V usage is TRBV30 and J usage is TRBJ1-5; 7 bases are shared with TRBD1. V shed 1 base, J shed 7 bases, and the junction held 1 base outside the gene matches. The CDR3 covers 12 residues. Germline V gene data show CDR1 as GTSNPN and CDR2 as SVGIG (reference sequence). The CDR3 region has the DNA TGTGCCTGGAGTGACAGGGGCCAGCCCCAGCATTTT. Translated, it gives CAWSDRGQPQHF.

The DNA for the CDR3 is TGTGCCTGGAGCACCTCCGGGGGGGGCTACACCTTC. Its translation is CAWSTSGGGYTF. The gene calls are TRBV30 and TRBJ1-2; a possible D gene is TRBD1 (5 bases). Trimming left V 3 bases short and J 8 bases short, with 13 bases between. Per germline, CDR1 GTSNPN and CDR2 SVGIG (reference sequence). The CDR3 is 12 amino acids.

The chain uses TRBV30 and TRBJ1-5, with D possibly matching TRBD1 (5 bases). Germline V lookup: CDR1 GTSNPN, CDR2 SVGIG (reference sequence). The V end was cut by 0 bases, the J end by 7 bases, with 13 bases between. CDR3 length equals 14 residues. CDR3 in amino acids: CAWSVGSGRQPQHF. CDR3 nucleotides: TGTGCCTGGAGTGTAGGGTCGGGGCGGCAGCCCCAGCATTTT.

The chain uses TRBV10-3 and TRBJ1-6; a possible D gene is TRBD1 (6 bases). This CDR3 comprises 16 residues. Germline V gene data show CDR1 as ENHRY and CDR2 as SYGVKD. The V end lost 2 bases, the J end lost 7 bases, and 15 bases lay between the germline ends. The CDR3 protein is CAISEVRGGGNSPLHF. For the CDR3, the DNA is TGTGCCATCAGTGAGGTCCGTGGGGGCGGGAATTCACCCCTCCACTTT.

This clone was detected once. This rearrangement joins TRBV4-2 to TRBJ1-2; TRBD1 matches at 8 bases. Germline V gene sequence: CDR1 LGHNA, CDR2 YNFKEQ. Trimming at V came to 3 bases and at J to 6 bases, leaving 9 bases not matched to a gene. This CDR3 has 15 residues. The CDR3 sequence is CASSQAAGGDNGYTF. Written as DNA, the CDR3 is TGTGCCAGCAGCCAGGCGGCAGGGGGCGATAATGGCTACACCTTC.

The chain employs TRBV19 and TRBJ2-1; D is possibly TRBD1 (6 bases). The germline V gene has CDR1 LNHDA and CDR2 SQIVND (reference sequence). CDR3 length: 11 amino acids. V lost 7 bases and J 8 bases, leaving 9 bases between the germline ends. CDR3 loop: CASNEGDEQFF. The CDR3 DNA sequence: TGTGCCAGTAATGAGGGGGATGAGCAGTTCTTC.

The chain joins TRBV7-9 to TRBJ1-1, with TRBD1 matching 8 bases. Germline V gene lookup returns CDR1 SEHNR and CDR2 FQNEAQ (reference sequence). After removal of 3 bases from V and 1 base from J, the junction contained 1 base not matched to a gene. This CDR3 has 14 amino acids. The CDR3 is CASSLGQANTEAFF. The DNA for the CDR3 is TGTGCCAGCAGCTTGGGACAGGCGAACACTGAAGCTTTCTTT.

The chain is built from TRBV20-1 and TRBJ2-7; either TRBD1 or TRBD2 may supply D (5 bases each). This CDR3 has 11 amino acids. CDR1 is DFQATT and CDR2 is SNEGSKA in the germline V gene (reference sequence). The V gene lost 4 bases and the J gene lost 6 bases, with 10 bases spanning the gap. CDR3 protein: CSANQGVEQYF. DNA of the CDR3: TGCAGTGCTAATCAGGGAGTCGAGCAGTACTTC.

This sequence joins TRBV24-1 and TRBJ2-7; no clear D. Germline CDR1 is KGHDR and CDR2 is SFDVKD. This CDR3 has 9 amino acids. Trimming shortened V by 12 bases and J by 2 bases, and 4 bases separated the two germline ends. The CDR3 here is CAEAYEQYF. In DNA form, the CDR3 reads TGTGCCGAGGCCTACGAGCAGTACTTC.

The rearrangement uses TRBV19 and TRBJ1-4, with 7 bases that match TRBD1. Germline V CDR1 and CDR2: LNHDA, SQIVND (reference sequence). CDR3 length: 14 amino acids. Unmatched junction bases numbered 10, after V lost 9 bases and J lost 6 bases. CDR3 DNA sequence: TGTGCCAGCTCCCGACAGGGACTTTATGAAAAACTGTTTTTT. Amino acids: CASSRQGLYEKLFF.

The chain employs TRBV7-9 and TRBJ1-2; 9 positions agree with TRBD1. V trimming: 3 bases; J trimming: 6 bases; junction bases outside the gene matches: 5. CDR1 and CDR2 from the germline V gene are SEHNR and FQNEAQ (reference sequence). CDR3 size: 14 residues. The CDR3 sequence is CASSFLQGADGYTF. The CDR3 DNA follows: TGTGCCAGCAGCTTTTTACAGGGGGCTGATGGCTACACCTTC.